This T cell receptor (beta chain) was profiled in a study of identifying expanded T cells in peripheral blood. Profiling relied on immunoSEQ multiplex PCR, and the TCRdb table lists in-frame clones only, not all of them. This table holds tens of thousands of clones, about nine tenths found once. This CDR3 contains 15 residues. V dropped 6 bases and J dropped 6; count of bases not matched to a gene: 11. Per germline, CDR1 MNHEY and CDR2 SVGAGI. Specimen: blood. The V call is TRBV6-5, the J call TRBJ1-1, with 9 bases lining up with TRBD1. The origin of this receptor is a person between 18 and 75 years old in good health. CDR3 sequence (DNA): TGTGCCAGCAGCTCCCTGGTGGGACAGGGTGCTGAAGCTTTCTTT. It is translated as CASSSLVGQGAEAFF.